This T cell receptor beta chain is drawn from a study of T cell responses to AZD1222 COVID-19 vaccine. Overall study findings and caveats: Repertoire sampling occurred only after the peak T cell response.

Turning to this clone: The target antigen is unknown. Other DNA sequences from this sample encode an identical CDR3 as well.

This CDR3 spans 15 amino acids. The V gene end was trimmed by 1 base and the J gene end by 3 bases; junction bases not matched to a gene: 5. CDR1 and CDR2 from the germline V gene are SGHRS and YFSETQ. Profiling relied on immunoSEQ multiplex PCR, and the TCRdb table lists in-frame clones only, not all of them. The sample contains over 150,000 clones, about 90% of which appear only once. The receptor was isolated from an adult in good health. V gene TRBV5-1 combines with J gene TRBJ2-3, with 7 bases fitting TRBD2. Sequences were derived from peripheral blood, sampled on day 0 of MenACWY control vaccination. The CDR3 sequence: CASSLFGGETDTQYF. Written as DNA, the CDR3 is TGCGCCAGCAGCTTGTTTGGGGGGGAGACAGATACGCAGTATTTT.